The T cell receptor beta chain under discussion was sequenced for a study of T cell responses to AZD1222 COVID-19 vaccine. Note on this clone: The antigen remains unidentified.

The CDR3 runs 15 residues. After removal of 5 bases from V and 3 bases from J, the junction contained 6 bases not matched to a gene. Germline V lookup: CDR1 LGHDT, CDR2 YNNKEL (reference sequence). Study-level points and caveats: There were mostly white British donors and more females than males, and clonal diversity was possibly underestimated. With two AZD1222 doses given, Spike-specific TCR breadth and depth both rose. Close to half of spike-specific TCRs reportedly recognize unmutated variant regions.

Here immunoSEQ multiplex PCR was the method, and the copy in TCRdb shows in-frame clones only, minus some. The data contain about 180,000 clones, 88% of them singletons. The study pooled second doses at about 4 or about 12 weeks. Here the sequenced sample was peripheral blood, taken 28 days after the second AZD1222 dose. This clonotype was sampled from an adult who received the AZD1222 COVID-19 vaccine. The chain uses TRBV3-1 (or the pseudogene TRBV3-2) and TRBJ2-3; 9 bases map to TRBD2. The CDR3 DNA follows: TGTGCCAGCAGCAGGGCGGGAGGGGGGACAGATACGCAGTATTTT. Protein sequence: CASSRAGGGTDTQYF.